The entry below describes one T cell receptor (beta chain). Sequence at one end of the junction differs from germline and may be a read error. The data are from a study of control samples from healthy donors and cancer patients. Profiling relied on immunoSEQ multiplex PCR, and the TCRdb table lists in-frame clones only, not all of them. The data show hundreds of thousands of clones, with approximately 80% seen just once and 10% to 15% held by the top ten. Germline V gene data show CDR1 as LNHDA and CDR2 as SQIVND (reference sequence). There are 14 residues in the CDR3. Sequenced: PBMCs. This sequence joins TRBV19 and TRBJ2-7; 12 nucleotides line up with TRBD1. This TCR came from a woman aged 55 to 70 with lung cancer. Here the CDR3 reads CASSPGTGGYKQYF. The CDR3 DNA sequence: TGTGCCAGTAGTCCCGGGACAGGGGGCTACAAGCAGTACTTC.